This TCR beta chain originates from a study of cytomegalovirus exposure and HLA in healthy donors. The study's findings and limits: With later analysis, a missense DCLRE1C variant became linked to TCR beta V- and J-gene trimming. A later analysis linked 15,000 to 20,000 TCR beta sequences to HLA alleles at 0.05 false discovery rate.

About this clone itself: Its antigen is still unknown.

In germline, CDR1 is MNHEY, CDR2 SVGAGI. Germline trimming cut 7 bases from V and 5 bases from J; bases unmatched to any gene: 8. CDR3 size: 14 residues. The PCR made use of 60 Vbeta and 13 Jbeta primers. Assay: immunoSEQ multiplex PCR; the TCRdb copy retains only in-frame clones and omits some. The sample records about 86,000 clones, 75% to 85% being singletons. This TCR was recovered from a woman in her thirties or forties in good health and CMV-seropositive. The sample taken for sequencing was PBMCs. The rearrangement joins TRBV6-5 to TRBJ2-1; 7 nucleotides line up with TRBD2. In nucleotides, the CDR3 is TGTGCCAGCATCAAACTCGGGGGGAACAATGAGCAGTTCTTC. Its protein is CASIKLGGNNEQFF.